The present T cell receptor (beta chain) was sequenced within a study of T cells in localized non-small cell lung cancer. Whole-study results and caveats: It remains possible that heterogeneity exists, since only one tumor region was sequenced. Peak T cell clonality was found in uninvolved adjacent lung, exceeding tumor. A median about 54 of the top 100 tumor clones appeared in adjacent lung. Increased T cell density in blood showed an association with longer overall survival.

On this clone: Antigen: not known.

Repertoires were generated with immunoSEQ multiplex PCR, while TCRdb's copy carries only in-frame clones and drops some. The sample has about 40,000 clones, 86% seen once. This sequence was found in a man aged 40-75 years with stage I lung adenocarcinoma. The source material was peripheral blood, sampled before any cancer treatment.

The CDR3 coding sequence is TGTGCCAGCAGCTTATTTTCAGGGTCTGGAAACACCATATATTTT. It is translated as CASSLFSGSGNTIYF. The chain employs TRBV11-2 and TRBJ1-3; TRBD1 is a possible D gene (5 bases). The V and J ends lost 2 bases and 1 base respectively, with 9 bases between them. CDR3 size: 15 residues. The V gene's germline CDR1 is SGHAT and CDR2 FQNNGV.